This is a list of T cell receptor beta chains from one sample in a study of blood T cell repertoires in COVID-19. Only in-frame clones appear in the TCRdb table, and some are missing; sequencing was by immunoSEQ multiplex PCR. Of just under 80,000 clones in the sample, 88% were seen once. The sample taken for sequencing was peripheral blood. The receptors derive from a human donor in a cohort sampled during active COVID-19. Each CDR3 is given with its conserved first and last residue. The D gene is left open where the match is weak. Size values are once, few and many counts, or a class for expanded clones, and some rows have none.

v_gene	j_gene	abundance	d_gene	CDR3nt	CDR3aa
TRBV24-1	TRBJ1-2	NA	NA	TGTGCCACCAGCCCCGCAAGGAGTGGTGGGGGCTACACCTTC	CATSPARSGGGYTF
TRBV18	TRBJ2-1	once	NA	TGTGCCAGCTCGCGGGCTTCGCGCAATGAGCAGTTCTTC	CASSRASRNEQFF
TRBV5-1	TRBJ2-1	NA	NA	TGCGCCAGCAGCTTGGCGGCGGCATCCTACAATGAGCAGTTCTTC	CASSLAAASYNEQFF
TRBV7-9	TRBJ2-2	NA	TRBD2	TGTGCCAGCAGCTTATCGGGAGGCGCTACTAGGAACACCGGGGAGCTGTTTTTT	CASSLSGGATRNTGELFF
TRBV6-4	TRBJ2-1	NA	TRBD2	TGTGCCAGCAGTGACTCCGCGGGAGTTACATACAATGAGCAGTTCTTC	CASSDSAGVTYNEQFF
TRBV5-1	TRBJ2-7	once	TRBD2	TGCGCCAGCAGGGCGAACTGGGGGACTAGTTCCTACGAGCAGTACTTC	CASRANWGTSSYEQYF
TRBV28	TRBJ2-7	NA	TRBD1	TGTGCCAGCAGTCCGCACATACCGGGACAGGGGTTCTACGAGCAGTACTTC	CASSPHIPGQGFYEQYF
TRBV7-3	TRBJ2-2	NA	NA	TGTGCCAGCAGCCCCAACGGGGCACCCCAAGGGGGTGGCGGGGAGCTGTTTTTT	CASSPNGAPQGGGGELFF
TRBV16	TRBJ1-4	NA	NA	TGTGCCAGCAGCGGTGAAGCCTCAACTAATGAAAAACTGTTTTTT	CASSGEASTNEKLFF
TRBV12-3/TRBV12-4	TRBJ1-1	NA	NA	TGTGCCAGCAAGGCGGCAATGAACACTGAAGCTTTCTTT	CASKAAMNTEAFF
TRBV28	TRBJ2-5	NA	NA	TGTGCCAGCAGTAGGTACGGGAGTCAAGAGACCCAGTACTTC	CASSRYGSQETQYF
TRBV4-2	TRBJ1-3	NA	TRBD1	TGTGCCAGCAGCCCGCGGGACAGCAACACCATATATTTT	CASSPRDSNTIYF
TRBV24-1	TRBJ1-5	NA	NA	TGTGCCACCAGTGATTCAGAACAGCCCCAGCATTTT	CATSDSEQPQHF
TRBV5-1	TRBJ2-3	NA	TRBD2	TGCGCCAGCAGCCCGGGGACTAGTAGGTTGGATACGCAGTATTTT	CASSPGTSRLDTQYF
TRBV10-3	TRBJ2-5	NA	NA	TGTGCCATCAAGGACAGTCAAGAGACCCAGTACTTC	CAIKDSQETQYF
TRBV29-1	TRBJ1-1	NA	NA	TGCAGCGTCGTAAAATGGGGCCTGAACACTGAAGCTTTCTTT	CSVVKWGLNTEAFF
TRBV5-5	TRBJ1-4	NA	TRBD1	TGTGCCAGCAGTGCAGGACAGGGAGGGGAAAAACTGTTTTTT	CASSAGQGGEKLFF
TRBV19	TRBJ1-5	NA	NA	TGTGCCAGTAAACTAGACCCGGGAGATGTCCAGCCCCAGCATTTT	CASKLDPGDVQPQHF
TRBV6-6	TRBJ2-1	NA	NA	TGTGCCAGCAGTCATATACAGGGTTCGTACAATGAGCAGTTCTTC	CASSHIQGSYNEQFF
TRBV27	TRBJ2-3	NA	TRBD2	TGTGCCAGAACTAGCGGGAGAAGCGCAGATACGCAGTATTTT	CARTSGRSADTQYF
TRBV29-1	TRBJ1-4	NA	NA	TGCAGCGTTCAGGATGCAACTAATGAAAAACTGTTTTTT	CSVQDATNEKLFF
TRBV5-1	TRBJ2-1	NA	NA	TGCGCCAGCAGCTTGGAGGGGATGTACAATGAGCAGTTCTTC	CASSLEGMYNEQFF
TRBV28	TRBJ2-7	NA	TRBD1	TGTGCCACCCTGGACAGGGAGAGGTACGAGCAGTACTTC	CATLDRERYEQYF
TRBV11-3	TRBJ2-1	NA	TRBD1	TGTGCCAGCAGCCGAGGACGCAAACTTACAGGGGACAATGAGCAGTTCTTC	CASSRGRKLTGDNEQFF
TRBV10-3	TRBJ2-3	NA	NA	TGTGCCACCACCACAGAAAGCACAGATACGCAGTATTTT	CATTTESTDTQYF
TRBV5-4	TRBJ2-7	once	TRBD2	TGTGCCAGCAGCTCCCTGAGCGGGAGGGCCGTGAACGAGCAGTACTTC	CASSSLSGRAVNEQYF
TRBV6-5	TRBJ1-5	NA	NA	TGTGCCAGCAGTCCGACAGGTCCTAGCAATCAGCCCCAGCATTTT	CASSPTGPSNQPQHF
TRBV27	TRBJ2-3	NA	TRBD2	TGTGCCAGCAGAGGACTAGCGGGGGGCACAGATACGCAGTATTTT	CASRGLAGGTDTQYF
TRBV24-1	TRBJ2-5	NA	TRBD2	TGTGCCACCAGTGATTCCGGCGGGAGAGAGACCCAGTACTTC	CATSDSGGRETQYF
TRBV6-5	TRBJ2-7	NA	TRBD1	TGTGCCAGCAGGGACAGGGTCTCCTACGAGCAGTACTTC	CASRDRVSYEQYF
TRBV5-1	TRBJ2-3	NA	TRBD2	TGCGCCAGCAGCGCGGGGGGTCTCACAGATACGCAGTATTTT	CASSAGGLTDTQYF
TRBV10-3	TRBJ2-5	NA	TRBD2	TGTGCCATCAGTGAGTCGACTGCGGTAGCGGGAGGCCAAGAGACCCAGTACTTC	CAISESTAVAGGQETQYF
TRBV29-1	TRBJ1-1	NA	NA	TGCAGCGTTGAAGCCCAACAGGAGAACACTGAAGCTTTCTTT	CSVEAQQENTEAFF
TRBV13	TRBJ1-4	NA	TRBD1	TGTGCCAGCAGCGGGTTTGGACAGGGTTATGAAAAACTGTTTTTT	CASSGFGQGYEKLFF
TRBV7-2	TRBJ1-2	NA	NA	TGTGCCAGCAGCTCACAGGGCATCTCTAACTATGGCTACACCTTC	CASSSQGISNYGYTF
TRBV6-5	TRBJ1-1	NA	TRBD1	TGTGCCAGCAGTTATAATCCGGGACAGGGGTACACTGAAGCTTTCTTT	CASSYNPGQGYTEAFF
TRBV7-3	TRBJ2-7	NA	TRBD2	TGTGCCAGCAGCATAGGACTAGCGGGAGTATACGAGCAGTACTTC	CASSIGLAGVYEQYF
TRBV6-5	TRBJ2-7	NA	NA	TGTGCCAGCAGTTCACAGGTCTCCTACGAGCAGTACTTC	CASSSQVSYEQYF
TRBV6-6	TRBJ1-1	few	NA	TGTGCCAGCAGTTACCCTGGGGGGTACACTGAAGCTTTCTTT	CASSYPGGYTEAFF
TRBV7-2	TRBJ2-7	NA	TRBD1	TGTGCCAGCAGCCCACGGACAGGGGCCTACGAGCAGTACTTC	CASSPRTGAYEQYF
TRBV3-1/TRBV3-2	TRBJ2-1	NA	TRBD2	TGTGCCAGCAGCTCGGGACTAGCGGGGACTCAGTTCTTC	CASSSGLAGTQFF
TRBV5-1	TRBJ1-2	NA	NA	TGCGCCAGCAGCCCGAATCCAGGGTATTATGGCTACACCTTC	CASSPNPGYYGYTF
TRBV14	TRBJ2-7	NA	NA	TGTGCCAGCAGCCACGCCTACGAGCAGTACTTC	CASSHAYEQYF
TRBV30	TRBJ2-1	once	TRBD2	TGTGCCTGGAGAGGGGCGACTAGCGGGGGGAGTGAGCAGTTCTTC	CAWRGATSGGSEQFF
TRBV7-8	TRBJ1-1	few	TRBD1	TGTGCCAGCAGCTTAAGGGGGCTTACTGAAGCTTTCTTT	CASSLRGLTEAFF
TRBV27	TRBJ2-3	NA	TRBD2	TGTGCCAGCAGTTTCCCCTTGGCAGAGCGGGAGACAGATACGCAGTATTTT	CASSFPLAERETDTQYF
TRBV18	TRBJ1-6	NA	TRBD1	TGTGCCAGCTCACCCCTGGACAGGGGCGGAAATTCACCCCTCCACTTT	CASSPLDRGGNSPLHF
TRBV2	TRBJ2-2	NA	TRBD2	TGTGCCAGCACTGGACTAGGTACCGGGGAGCTGTTTTTT	CASTGLGTGELFF
TRBV5-5	TRBJ2-1	NA	NA	TGTGCCAGCAGCTCAAATGCGGGCAATGAGCAGTTCTTC	CASSSNAGNEQFF
TRBV7-2	TRBJ2-3	few	TRBD2	TGTGCCAGCAGCTTAGGACTAGCTTGGCGTCCAGATACGCAGTATTTT	CASSLGLAWRPDTQYF
TRBV7-2	TRBJ2-2	few	TRBD1	TGTGCCAGCAGCTTAGCCCGGACAGGGTCCGGGGAGCTGTTTTTT	CASSLARTGSGELFF
TRBV7-2	TRBJ1-2	NA	TRBD1	TGTGCCAGCAGCTTGGACAGGGGAAATGGCTACACCTTC	CASSLDRGNGYTF